Listed below are T cell receptor beta chains from one sample, sequenced in a study of blood T cell repertoires in COVID-19. The method was immunoSEQ multiplex PCR; TCRdb's version includes in-frame clones alone and lacks a portion of them. The profile shows about 180,000 clones, about four fifths of them singletons. Material for sequencing was peripheral blood. These receptors came from a woman between 55 and 75 years old with COVID-19, enrolled during active disease. Each CDR3 is given with its conserved first and last residue. The D gene is left open where the match is weak. The size field is filled for only some rows; it gives once, few, many or a size class.

TRBV19	TRBJ1-4	.	.	CASSSGQRNEKLFF	TGTGCCAGTAGTAGCGGACAGCGAAATGAAAAACTGTTTTTT
TRBV6-5	TRBJ1-6	TRBD1	.	CASRLRTGYNSPLHF	TGTGCCAGCAGACTCCGGACAGGGTATAATTCACCCCTCCACTTT
TRBV3-1/TRBV3-2	TRBJ1-4	TRBD1	.	CASSQTGRHEKLFF	TGTGCCAGCAGCCAGACAGGGCGACATGAAAAACTGTTTTTT
TRBV5-1	TRBJ2-2	TRBD2	.	CASSLAGGGNTGELFF	TGCGCCAGCAGCTTGGCCGGCGGGGGGAACACCGGGGAGCTGTTTTTT
TRBV4-2	TRBJ1-2	.	.	CASSLRTERYGYTF	TGTGCCAGCAGCCTGAGGACAGAGCGTTATGGCTACACCTTC
TRBV5-1	TRBJ1-1	.	once	CASSRGGGGTEAFF	TGCGCCAGCAGTCGGGGAGGTGGGGGAACTGAAGCTTTCTTT
TRBV11-2	TRBJ2-3	.	.	CASSEGGGLTDTQYF	TGTGCCAGCAGCGAAGGAGGGGGCTTGACAGATACGCAGTATTTT
TRBV10-2	TRBJ1-2	.	.	CASRSRVRGDGYTF	TGCGCCAGCAGGAGTAGGGTCCGGGGTGACGGCTACACCTTC
TRBV14	TRBJ1-1	.	.	CASSQDSGIYTEAFF	TGTGCCAGCAGCCAAGATTCCGGGATTTACACTGAAGCTTTCTTT
TRBV4-3	TRBJ1-4	.	.	CASSHQTGTDEKLFF	TGCGCCAGCAGCCACCAAACAGGGACGGATGAAAAACTGTTTTTT
TRBV9	TRBJ1-2	.	.	CASSGLQFNYGYTF	TGTGCCAGCAGCGGGTTACAGTTTAACTATGGCTACACCTTC
TRBV6-5	TRBJ1-1	.	.	CATTWAELNTEAFF	TGTGCCACCACTTGGGCAGAATTGAACACTGAAGCTTTCTTT
TRBV19	TRBJ1-2	.	.	CASSRGGNYGYTF	TGTGCCAGTAGTAGGGGCGGCAACTATGGCTACACCTTC
TRBV11-2	TRBJ2-1	.	.	CASSGGLAGINEQFF	TGTGCCAGCAGCGGTGGTCTTGCGGGAATAAATGAGCAGTTCTTC
TRBV2	TRBJ1-1	.	.	CASSKNGPNTEAFF	TGTGCCAGCAGCAAAAACGGTCCGAACACTGAAGCTTTCTTT
TRBV3-1/TRBV3-2	TRBJ2-1	TRBD2	.	CASSQEPAGGPNEQFF	TGTGCCAGCAGCCAAGAACCAGCGGGGGGGCCCAATGAGCAGTTCTTC
TRBV5-1	TRBJ2-2	.	many	CASSLSGAQGNTGELFF	TGCGCCAGCAGCCTGTCCGGGGCACAGGGGAACACCGGGGAGCTGTTTTTT
TRBV19	TRBJ2-7	TRBD2	.	CASSSGLAPSYEQYF	TGTGCCAGTAGTAGCGGACTAGCGCCTTCCTACGAGCAGTACTTC
TRBV10-2	TRBJ1-1	.	.	CASSSTRQENTEAFF	TGCGCCAGCAGTTCTACCCGACAGGAGAACACTGAAGCTTTCTTT
TRBV6-5	TRBJ1-4	TRBD1	.	CASRLGRQGNEKLFF	TGTGCCAGCAGACTAGGCAGACAGGGGAACGAAAAACTGTTTTTT
TRBV11-3	TRBJ1-1	.	.	CASSWARNTEAFF	TGTGCCAGCAGCTGGGCAAGGAACACTGAAGCTTTCTTT
TRBV29-1	TRBJ1-1	TRBD1	many	CSTRTGPLDTEAFF	TGCAGCACTCGGACAGGCCCTCTTGACACTGAAGCTTTCTTT
TRBV5-1	TRBJ2-7	.	.	CASSHLSGEAYEQYF	TGCGCCAGCAGCCATTTATCGGGAGAGGCCTACGAGCAGTACTTC
TRBV6-6	TRBJ1-2	TRBD1	.	CASSYSGTGDYGYTF	TGTGCCAGCAGTTACTCGGGGACAGGGGACTATGGCTACACCTTC
TRBV7-2	TRBJ2-3	TRBD2	.	CASSLGLAGGGTQYF	TGTGCCAGCAGCTTAGGACTAGCGGGGGGAGGTACGCAGTATTTT
TRBV11-2	TRBJ2-7	.	.	CASSLRGYEQYF	TGTGCCAGCAGCTTAAGGGGTTACGAGCAGTACTTC
TRBV10-3	TRBJ1-4	.	.	CAISEQVHSNEKLFF	TGTGCCATCAGTGAACAGGTTCACTCTAATGAAAAACTGTTTTTT
TRBV28	TRBJ1-1	.	.	CASRAALAEAFF	TGTGCCAGCAGGGCGGCATTAGCCGAAGCTTTCTTT
TRBV7-3	TRBJ2-2	TRBD2	.	CASSHWGLAVNTGELFF	TGTGCCAGCAGCCATTGGGGACTAGCGGTTAACACCGGGGAGCTGTTTTTT
TRBV7-2	TRBJ2-7	TRBD1	.	CASSLIHGQGLSEQYF	TGTGCCAGCAGCTTAATTCACGGACAGGGGTTGAGCGAGCAGTACTTC
TRBV19	TRBJ1-1	.	.	CASSIFLEAFF	TGTGCCAGTAGTATTTTCCTTGAAGCTTTCTTT
TRBV7-3	TRBJ2-1	.	.	CASSLYRERYNEQFF	TGTGCCAGCAGCTTATACCGCGAGAGATACAATGAGCAGTTCTTC
TRBV28	TRBJ1-2	.	.	CASSLSLDLVRGSNYGYTF	TGTGCCAGCAGTTTAAGTTTAGATCTCGTAAGGGGAAGTAACTATGGCTACACCTTC
TRBV9	TRBJ2-1	TRBD2	.	CASSVTVSGRGGNEQFF	TGTGCCAGCAGCGTGACCGTTAGCGGGAGAGGAGGTAATGAGCAGTTCTTC
TRBV28	TRBJ2-7	TRBD2	few	CATGRDPYEQYF	TGTGCCACGGGGAGGGACCCCTACGAGCAGTACTTC
TRBV20-1	TRBJ1-2	TRBD1	.	CSASATGEYYGYTF	TGCAGTGCTAGTGCGACAGGGGAATACTATGGCTACACCTTC
TRBV3-1/TRBV3-2	TRBJ1-6	TRBD1	.	CASSQTWTGDSPLHF	TGTGCCAGCAGCCAAACATGGACAGGGGATTCACCCCTCCACTTT
TRBV20-1	TRBJ1-2	TRBD1	.	CSARTGYGYTF	TGCAGTGCTAGGACAGGGTATGGCTACACCTTC
TRBV19	TRBJ2-7	.	.	CASSIRRGSSYEQYF	TGTGCCAGTAGTATACGAAGAGGTAGCTCCTACGAGCAGTACTTC
TRBV29-1	TRBJ1-5	.	.	CSVGAHNQPQHF	TGCAGCGTCGGTGCCCACAATCAGCCCCAGCATTTT
TRBV11-2	TRBJ2-1	.	.	CASSPGVSPYNEQFF	TGTGCCAGCAGCCCTGGAGTTTCTCCCTACAATGAGCAGTTCTTC
TRBV7-9	TRBJ2-1	.	.	CASSLGGARFNEQFF	TGTGCCAGCAGCTTAGGCGGGGCGCGCTTCAATGAGCAGTTCTTC
TRBV7-9	TRBJ2-7	.	.	CASSQPDREQYF	TGTGCCAGCAGCCAACCGGACAGAGAGCAGTACTTC
TRBV6-2/TRBV6-3	TRBJ2-3	TRBD2	.	CASSRAGDMADTQYF	TGTGCCAGCAGTCGAGCGGGAGACATGGCAGATACGCAGTATTTT
TRBV27	TRBJ1-1	.	once	CASSWGEGKAFF	TGTGCCAGCAGTTGGGGGGAGGGTAAAGCTTTCTTT
TRBV18	TRBJ2-6	TRBD2	.	CASSPLLAGDPGANVLTF	TGTGCCAGCTCACCACTGCTAGCGGGAGACCCTGGGGCCAACGTCCTGACTTTC
TRBV19	TRBJ2-5	.	.	CASSGDRLQETQYF	TGTGCCAGTAGTGGCGACAGGCTACAAGAGACCCAGTACTTC
TRBV6-2/TRBV6-3	TRBJ2-4	.	.	CASSYSELAKNIQYF	TGTGCCAGCAGTTACTCGGAGTTAGCCAAAAACATTCAGTACTTC
TRBV7-9	TRBJ1-3	.	few	CASSQASGNTIYF	TGTGCCAGCAGCCAAGCCTCTGGAAACACCATATATTTT
TRBV28	TRBJ1-2	TRBD1	.	CASREQGGNGYTF	TGTGCCAGCAGAGAACAGGGGGGAAATGGCTACACCTTC
TRBV6-5	TRBJ1-3	.	.	CASSYTGTPGNTIYF	TGTGCCAGCAGTTACACAGGGACGCCTGGAAACACCATATATTTT
TRBV29-1	TRBJ1-5	TRBD1	once	CSVAETGSNQPQHF	TGCAGCGTTGCCGAGACAGGGAGCAATCAGCCCCAGCATTTT
TRBV3-1/TRBV3-2	TRBJ2-2	TRBD2	once	CASRPSGLGTGELFF	TGTGCCAGCAGACCTAGCGGTTTGGGGACCGGGGAGCTGTTTTTT